One and the same sample provided the 22 T cell receptor beta chains below, sequenced in a study of shared clonotypes between healthy human individuals (dated by TCRdb to the early 2020s). Receptors were amplified or captured by the immunoSEQ multiplex PCR assay. TCRdb holds this immuneACCESS table with in-frame rearrangements only. Some clones are missing; in checked studies, unresolved V genes explain under half, and the rest has no known cause. The sample includes around 550,000 clones, with approximately 95% observed a single time. The ten largest make up roughly 0.06% of the sample. Sequencing used naive CD4+ T cells sorted from blood. This specimen's cell subset or site label, per the study, means: CD45RA+ positively selected. The receptors come from a woman between 25 and 40 years old in good health.

The chain joins TRBV5-8 to TRBJ1-2, with D unresolved. Germline lookup yields CDR1 SGHTS and CDR2 YDEGEE. Between the trimmed V and J ends, which lost 3 bases and 8 bases, there was a span of 29 bases. This CDR3 contains 18 residues. CDR3 sequence: CASSSGRAVGTYIQGYTF. For the CDR3, the DNA is TGTGCCAGCAGCTCCGGGAGGGCGGTTGGCACATATATCCAAGGCTACACCTTC.

CDR3 sequence reads: CASSMNPGLNTEAFF. DNA for the CDR3: TGTGCCAGTAGTATGAACCCAGGACTGAACACTGAAGCTTTCTTT. The chain joins TRBV19 to TRBJ1-1; D uncertain. Deletions cut 3 bases from V and 0 bases from J, with 11 bases between. Germline-derived CDR1 and CDR2 are LNHDA and SQIVND (reference sequence). The CDR3 extends over 15 amino acids.

The rearrangement uses TRBV28 and TRBJ1-3; D not resolved. The CDR3 is made up of 15 amino acids. V was shortened by 4 bases and J by 2 bases, with 12 bases between the two germline ends. Germline loops: CDR1 MDHEN, CDR2 SYDVKM. The CDR3 nucleotides are TGTGCCAGCAGTTCCGTTGAGGCCGCTGGAAACACCATATATTTT. This codes for CASSSVEAAGNTIYF.

The CDR3 nucleotides are TGTGCCAGCAGCTTGAGACTCACTAGCACAGATACGCAGTATTTT. It codes for CASSLRLTSTDTQYF. The chain is built from TRBV5-5 and TRBJ2-3; D is undetermined. The CDR3 runs to 15 residues. The V end was cut by 1 base, the J end by 0 bases, with 9 bases between. The germline V gene encodes CDR1 SGHKS and CDR2 YYEKEE (reference sequence).

The chain is built from TRBV19 and TRBJ2-1; 13 bases agree with TRBD2. The CDR3 spans 15 residues. Germline CDR1 reads LNHDA; CDR2 reads SQIVND (reference sequence). The ends lost 1 base at V and 9 bases at J; junction bases unmatched: 3. The CDR3 region is CASSIGTSGSTEQFF. CDR3 bases: TGTGCCAGTAGTATAGGGACTAGCGGGAGTACTGAGCAGTTCTTC. The whole variable domain, remainder taken from reference TRBV19 and TRBJ2-1, is DGGITQSPKYLFRKEGQNVTLSCEQNLNHDAMYWYRQDPGQGLRLIYYSQIVNDFQKGDIAEGYSVSREKKESFPLTVTSAQKNPTAFYLCASSIGTSGSTEQFFGPGTRLTVL.

V and J are TRBV28 and TRBJ2-6; D might be TRBD2 (5 bases). Trimming removed 1 base at V and 0 bases at J, with 7 bases between. The CDR3 is made up of 16 amino acids. Germline V gene data show CDR1 as MDHEN and CDR2 as SYDVKM. CDR3 sequence (DNA): TGTGCCAGCAGTTTATCGGAGGCCTCTGGGGCCAACGTCCTGACTTTC. This gives the protein CASSLSEASGANVLTF.

The chain uses TRBV28 and TRBJ2-7; perhaps D is TRBD1 or TRBD2 (5 bases each). CDR1 and CDR2 from the germline V gene are MDHEN and SYDVKM. The CDR3 loop spans 18 amino acids. V was clipped by 4 bases and J by 3 bases, with 25 bases between them. The CDR3 sequence is CASSSRLPPGPLLYEQYF. CDR3 sequence (DNA): TGTGCCAGCAGTTCCCGCCTCCCCCCGGGACCCTTACTCTACGAGCAGTACTTC. The full variable domain, in which reference TRBV28 and TRBJ2-7 provide the parts outside the CDR3, is DVKVTQSSRYLVKRTGEKVFLECVQDMDHENMFWYRQDPGLGLRLIYFSYDVKMKEKGDIPEGYSVSREKKERFSLILESASTNQTSMYLCASSSRLPPGPLLYEQYFGPGTRLTVT.

This sequence joins TRBV2 and TRBJ1-5; D not resolved. The CDR3 loop spans 14 amino acids. Germline V CDR1 and CDR2: SNHLY, FYNNEI. V lost 4 bases to trimming and J lost 2 bases, with 9 bases between them. In nucleotides, the CDR3 is TGTGCCAGCAGTGGTCTCCTGGGCAATCAGCCCCAGCATTTT. Translated: CASSGLLGNQPQHF.

The V call is TRBV6-5, the J call TRBJ1-2; D perhaps matches TRBD1 (5 bases). V was trimmed by 6 bases and J by 5 bases, leaving 19 bases between them. The CDR3 is 15 amino acids. Germline V gives CDR1 MNHEY, CDR2 SVGAGI. In DNA, the CDR3 is TGTGCCAGCAGGCGAGGGCAGGACCGGGGGTATGGCTACACCTTC. Protein sequence: CASRRGQDRGYGYTF.

Note on this clone: The junction differs from germline at one of its ends, possibly a read error. The gene calls are TRBV6-1 and TRBJ1-4, with unresolved D. Per the germline V gene, CDR1 is MNHNS and CDR2 is SASEGT. CDR3 length: 18 amino acids. The CDR3 nucleotides read TGTGCCATCAGTGATTTCGACTTGTCCAGGTTCCGACCGGAAAAACTGTTTTTT. Protein: CAISDFDLSRFRPEKLFF.

The CDR3 bases are TGTGCCAGCAGCTTTTTGGAAGTTAACATTCAGTACTTC. Translating it yields CASSFLEVNIQYF. J is TRBJ2-4 and V is TRBV5-5; no clear D gene. Trimming removed 2 bases at V and 7 bases at J, with 10 bases between. Germline V gene data show CDR1 as SGHKS and CDR2 as YYEKEE (reference sequence). This CDR3 contains 13 residues.

The genes are TRBV5-1 and TRBJ2-5; D not certain. Trimming cost V 2 bases and J 0 bases, with 5 bases left between them. Germline V gene lookup returns CDR1 SGHRS and CDR2 YFSETQ. CDR3 length equals 13 residues. Here the CDR3 reads CASSLQYQETQYF. The CDR3 bases are TGCGCCAGCAGCTTACAGTACCAAGAGACCCAGTACTTC.

V is TRBV7-9 and J is TRBJ2-7; no clear D. CDR3 length equals 13 residues. V was trimmed by 2 bases and J by 5 bases, leaving 10 bases between them. Germline V gene sequence: CDR1 SEHNR, CDR2 FQNEAQ (reference sequence). CDR3 residues: CASSLIKLDEQYF. The CDR3 nucleotides read TGTGCCAGCAGCTTAATCAAGCTCGACGAGCAGTACTTC.

The chain has TRBV19 and TRBJ2-7; 14 bases line up with TRBD2. V gave up 3 bases and J gave up 4 bases; unmatched junction bases: 11. The germline V gene encodes CDR1 LNHDA and CDR2 SQIVND (reference sequence). The CDR3 has 18 residues. CDR3 bases: TGTGCCAGTAGTATGACTAGCGGGGGGGCCCCCCTCATGTACGAGCAGTACTTC. Encoded protein: CASSMTSGGAPLMYEQYF.

The V call is TRBV2, the J call TRBJ1-1; D unresolved. This CDR3 contains 12 residues. V gave up 3 bases and J gave up 1 base, with 3 bases separating them. Germline CDR1 reads SNHLY; CDR2 reads FYNNEI. The CDR3 is CASSEKNTEAFF. CDR3 in DNA: TGTGCCAGCAGTGAGAAGAACACTGAAGCTTTCTTT.

The rearrangement joins TRBV18 to TRBJ1-1, with 7 bases identical to TRBD1. V shed 3 bases and J 5 bases; nucleotides not matched to a gene: 12. From germline, CDR1 is KGHSH and CDR2 LQKENI. CDR3 length: 16 residues. CDR3 DNA sequence: TGTGCCAGCTCACCCCTCGAGAGGGGGCAGTGGACTGAAGCTTTCTTT. This sequence encodes CASSPLERGQWTEAFF.

This clone was seen a single time. The chain employs TRBV18 and TRBJ1-6, with D perhaps TRBD1 (5 bases). Per germline, CDR1 KGHSH and CDR2 LQKENI. The V end was cut by 2 bases, the J end by 8 bases, with 7 bases between. The length of the CDR3 is 13 residues. The CDR3 bases are TGTGCCAGCTCACCAGGGGGGGATTCACCCCTCCACTTT. Residues: CASSPGGDSPLHF.

V gene TRBV5-1 combines with J gene TRBJ2-2, with 9 bases aligning to TRBD2. This CDR3 region has 15 residues. Looked up from germline, CDR1 is SGHRS and CDR2 is YFSETQ. The J segment lost 1 base and the V segment lost 4 bases, leaving 2 bases of the junction unmatched. The CDR3 is CASSVTSGNTGELFF. In DNA, the CDR3 is TGCGCCAGCAGCGTGACTAGCGGGAACACCGGGGAGCTGTTTTTT.

The V and J genes are TRBV6-1 and TRBJ1-1, with D hard to call. V shed 7 bases and J shed 0 bases, with 9 bases lying between them. This CDR3 spans 13 amino acids. Germline V gene data show CDR1 as MNHNS and CDR2 as SASEGT. CDR3 loop: CASTAVMNTEAFF. CDR3 DNA sequence: TGTGCCAGCACAGCGGTCATGAACACTGAAGCTTTCTTT.

The chain uses TRBV28 and TRBJ2-3, with 7 positions matching TRBD2. Germline CDR1 is MDHEN and CDR2 is SYDVKM. This CDR3 is built from 17 residues. With V trimmed by 3 bases and J by 1 base, 10 bases remained unmatched. The CDR3 protein is CASSFGAGVWGTDTQYF. In nucleotides, the CDR3 is TGTGCCAGCAGTTTCGGCGCGGGAGTATGGGGCACAGATACGCAGTATTTT.

V and J are TRBV28 and TRBJ1-5, with unresolved D. V shed 8 bases and J shed 2 bases, with 16 bases lying between them. Germline CDR1 MDHEN, CDR2 SYDVKM. The CDR3 is 15 residues long. The CDR3 loop is CASVEVGSGNQPQHF. The CDR3 nucleotides read TGTGCCAGCGTCGAGGTAGGGTCAGGCAATCAGCCCCAGCATTTT.

The chain combines TRBV27 with TRBJ1-2, with no clear D. Germline loops: CDR1 MNHEY, CDR2 SMNVEV (reference sequence). The V gene lost 3 bases and the J gene lost 2 bases, with 13 bases spanning the gap. CDR3 size: 15 residues. CDR3 coding DNA: TGTGCCAGCAGTTTGAGCGGGAAAGGGAACTATGGCTACACCTTC. Its protein product is CASSLSGKGNYGYTF.